The rows below give T cell receptor beta chains drawn from one sample of a study of early T cells in non-severe SARS-CoV-2 infection. TCRdb recomputed calls from the 5' RACE reads with MiXCR, one row per CDR3 protein. This table has tens of thousands of distinct CDR3 sequences, 9.5% to 15% appearing once. The specimen sequenced was whole blood. The receptors were sampled from an adult who was a healthcare worker with PCR-confirmed SARS-CoV-2 infection or an uninfected control (not recorded which). Each CDR3 is given with its conserved first and last residue. Each record gives: CDR3 protein, CDR3 DNA, V gene, J gene, D gene, clone size. D genes are given only for firm matches. Clone size is shown for a subset of rows, as once, few, many or a class of expanded clone.

CPSSAILAGATDTQYF,TGTCCCAGCAGCGCGATACTAGCGGGGGCCACAGATACGCAGTATTTT,TRBV5-5,TRBJ2-3,TRBD2,-
CASSLERGGEQYF,TGTGCCAGCAGCTTAGAAAGGGGAGGCGAGCAGTACTTC,TRBV7-6,TRBJ2-7,-,many
CASSPEPGLRSNEQFF,TGCGCCAGCAGCCCAGAACCGGGACTACGGAGCAATGAGCAGTTCTTC,TRBV5-1,TRBJ2-1,TRBD2,few
CASSSGPTGRRETQYF,TGTGCCAGCAGCTCCGGGCCGACAGGGAGACGAGAGACCCAGTACTTC,TRBV28,TRBJ2-5,TRBD1,-
CASMRWTLVDSPLHF,TGTGCCAGCATGAGGTGGACCCTGGTTGATTCACCCCTCCACTTT,TRBV6-1,TRBJ1-6,-,many
CASGAGGSYNEQFF,TGTGCCAGCGGAGCGGGAGGTTCCTACAATGAGCAGTTCTTC,TRBV9,TRBJ2-1,TRBD2,few
CASSQGQGGNQPQHF,TGTGCCAGCAGCCAAGGACAGGGCGGCAATCAGCCCCAGCATTTT,TRBV3-1,TRBJ1-5,TRBD1,few
CAISPDGGNQPQHF,TGTGCCATCAGCCCGGACGGGGGAAATCAGCCCCAGCATTTT,TRBV10-3,TRBJ1-5,-,-
CASSHYGLAGTDTQYF,TGCGCCAGCAGCCATTACGGACTAGCGGGCACAGATACGCAGTATTTT,TRBV4-3,TRBJ2-3,TRBD2,-
CASSVTSATNTGELFF,TGTGCCAGCAGCGTTACTAGCGCAACGAACACCGGGGAGCTGTTTTTT,TRBV7-3,TRBJ2-2,TRBD2,few
CASSLGDWEDIQYF,TGTGCCAGCAGCTTAGGGGATTGGGAGGACATTCAGTACTTC,TRBV11-2,TRBJ2-4,-,few
CASRAGNYGYTF,TGTGCCAGCAGGGCAGGGAACTATGGCTACACCTTC,TRBV9,TRBJ1-2,-,few
CSVPRGGGNEAFF,TGCAGCGTCCCTAGAGGGGGCGGAAATGAAGCTTTCTTT,TRBV29-1,TRBJ1-1,TRBD1,-
CATSRGWGETQYF,TGTGCCACCAGCAGAGGCTGGGGAGAGACCCAGTACTTC,TRBV15,TRBJ2-5,-,-
CASSLVAGSYEQYF,TGCGCCAGCAGCTTGGTAGCAGGTTCCTACGAGCAGTACTTC,TRBV5-1,TRBJ2-7,-,-
CASSLLPSRRETQYF,TGTGCCAGCAGCTTACTTCCCTCGAGGAGGGAGACCCAGTACTTC,TRBV7-7,TRBJ2-5,-,-
CASSLTGENTEAFF,TGCGCCAGCAGCTTAACAGGAGAGAACACTGAAGCTTTCTTT,TRBV5-1,TRBJ1-1,-,few
CASSRSGTGIMNTEAFF,TGCGCCAGCAGCCGATCCGGGACAGGGATCATGAACACTGAAGCTTTCTTT,TRBV5-1,TRBJ1-1,TRBD1,-
CSVQTDYEQYF,TGCAGCGTTCAGACAGATTACGAGCAGTACTTC,TRBV29-1,TRBJ2-7,-,few
CASSQTRISGANVLTF,TGCGCCAGCAGCCAAACCAGGATCTCTGGGGCCAACGTCCTGACTTTC,TRBV4-1,TRBJ2-6,-,many
CSGRDGETQYF,TGCAGCGGCAGGGACGGAGAGACCCAGTACTTC,TRBV29-1,TRBJ2-5,-,few
CASSQDQVGYTF,TGTGCCAGCAGCCAAGACCAGGTTGGCTACACCTTC,TRBV3-1,TRBJ1-2,-,-
CASSSSGGIMGNEQFF,TGTGCCAGCAGTTCTAGCGGGGGAATTATGGGGAATGAGCAGTTCTTC,TRBV27,TRBJ2-1,TRBD2,many
CASSSSRPDQPQHF,TGTGCCAGCAGTTCATCACGGCCTGATCAGCCCCAGCATTTT,TRBV12-3/TRBV12-4,TRBJ1-5,-,many
CSVRAGTGRFGEQFF,TGCAGCGTTCGGGCGGGGACAGGGAGATTTGGGGAGCAGTTCTTC,TRBV29-1,TRBJ2-1,TRBD1,-
CAHHRGLDQPQHF,TGTGCCCACCACAGGGGGCTTGATCAGCCCCAGCATTTT,TRBV10-3,TRBJ1-5,TRBD1,many
CAWSNGLSTDTQYF,TGTGCCTGGAGTAATGGACTTAGCACAGATACGCAGTATTTT,TRBV30,TRBJ2-3,-,few
CASSPTGGSSGANVLTF,TGTGCCAGCAGCCCAACAGGTGGTAGCTCTGGGGCCAACGTCCTGACTTTC,TRBV7-3,TRBJ2-6,-,few
CASSADGSFQPQHF,TGTGCCAGCAGCGCAGACGGTTCATTTCAGCCCCAGCATTTT,TRBV7-6,TRBJ1-5,-,-
CASSQDITATPQHF,TGTGCCAGCAGCCAAGATATAACTGCAACGCCCCAGCATTTT,TRBV3-1,TRBJ1-5,-,many
CSVAKTGGTDTQYF,TGCAGCGTTGCAAAAACGGGAGGCACAGATACGCAGTATTTT,TRBV29-1,TRBJ2-3,-,few
CASSQPTPGRSGELFF,TGTGCCAGCAGCCAGCCCACTCCGGGGCGGAGCGGGGAGCTGTTTTTT,TRBV3-1,TRBJ2-2,-,many
CASRETGRTTDTQYF,TGTGCCAGCAGGGAGACAGGGAGAACGACAGATACGCAGTATTTT,TRBV3-1,TRBJ2-3,TRBD1,-
CASSSYSGGAPETQYF,TGTGCCAGCAGTTCCTATAGCGGGGGGGCACCGGAGACCCAGTACTTC,TRBV12-3/TRBV12-4,TRBJ2-5,TRBD2,-
CASGLGTGDSVSPLHF,TGTGCTAGTGGTTTGGGGACAGGGGACTCGGTGTCACCCCTCCACTTT,TRBV12-5,TRBJ1-6,TRBD1,-
CSVVRGRVETQYF,TGCAGCGTTGTCAGGGGGCGCGTCGAGACCCAGTACTTC,TRBV29-1,TRBJ2-5,TRBD1,few
CSAIRDSGANVLTF,TGCAGTGCTATTAGGGACTCTGGGGCCAACGTCCTGACTTTC,TRBV20-1,TRBJ2-6,-,many
CSVGDYTEQYF,TGCAGCGTAGGAGACTATACCGAGCAGTACTTC,TRBV29-1,TRBJ2-7,-,many
CASSQPGQGYEQYF,TGCGCCAGCAGCCAACCGGGACAGGGCTACGAGCAGTACTTC,TRBV4-1,TRBJ2-7,TRBD1,-
CASSLMDTQYF,TGTGCCAGCAGCCTCATGGATACGCAGTATTTT,TRBV5-6,TRBJ2-3,-,medium-sized
CASSQAAAMVTQYF,TGTGCCAGCAGCCAAGCGGCAGCAATGGTGACCCAGTACTTC,TRBV14,TRBJ2-5,-,few
CASSLGQDGTEAFF,TGTGCCAGCTCACTCGGACAGGATGGGACTGAAGCTTTCTTT,TRBV18,TRBJ1-1,TRBD1,-
CASSTGQGPQGTQYF,TGTGCCAGCAGCACCGGACAGGGCCCCCAAGGGACCCAGTACTTC,TRBV5-4,TRBJ2-5,TRBD1,few
CASSLLGYGSGADHNEQFF,TGTGCCAGCAGTTTACTAGGATATGGCTCGGGGGCGGACCACAATGAGCAGTTCTTC,TRBV28,TRBJ2-1,-,many
CASSSLQGGIYNEQFF,TGTGCCAGCAGCTCACTACAGGGGGGCATCTACAATGAGCAGTTCTTC,TRBV9,TRBJ2-1,TRBD1,few
CASNDVFHIEAFF,TGTGCCAGCAATGACGTCTTCCATATTGAAGCTTTCTTT,TRBV2,TRBJ1-1,-,many
CSARDSGRSTDTQYF,TGCAGTGCTAGAGACTCGGGCAGAAGCACAGATACGCAGTATTTT,TRBV20-1,TRBJ2-3,-,many
CASSQGQTTNYGYTF,TGTGCCAGCAGCCAGGGGCAGACTACTAACTATGGCTACACCTTC,TRBV4-2,TRBJ1-2,-,few
CASSLQRSAAQPQHF,TGTGCCAGCAGTTTACAACGATCGGCGGCTCAGCCCCAGCATTTT,TRBV28,TRBJ1-5,-,many
CASGGAGVNEQFF,TGTGCCAGCGGGGGAGCGGGAGTGAATGAGCAGTTCTTC,TRBV5-4,TRBJ2-1,TRBD2,-
CASSSPGLRASPLHF,TGTGCCAGCAGTTCACCGGGACTGCGCGCGTCACCCCTCCACTTT,TRBV6-6,TRBJ1-6,-,many
CASSSGGPYEQYF,TGTGCCAGCAGCTCGGGAGGCCCCTACGAGCAGTACTTC,TRBV6-5,TRBJ2-7,TRBD2,-